This T cell receptor (beta chain) comes out of a study of T cells in Graves' hyperthyroidism and ophthalmopathy. Patients aged 18 to 65 had newly diagnosed hyperthyroidism of under 2 months' duration. With regard to this clonotype: The junction departs from the called germline gene at one end, perhaps through a read error.

Amplification of TCR beta CDR3 regions used RNA as the template. The HTBI set primed first-round TCR CDR3 RT-PCR. TCRdb analysed the multiplex PCR reads with MiXCR anew, one entry per CDR3 protein. The table records 600,000 to 800,000 distinct CDR3 sequences, around a third of them present only once. CDR3 length: 16 residues. Germline CDR1 and CDR2: SGHTA and FQGNSA. Sequencing was done on a sample of blood. The V gene is TRBV7-2, the J gene TRBJ1-2, with 7 nucleotides matching TRBD1. The clonotype was recovered from a woman in her 40s with Graves' hyperthyroidism. In nucleotides, the CDR3 is TGCGCCAGCAGCCAATCGTTCGAGGCAGGGGGTAATGGCTACACCTTC. It encodes CASSQSFEAGGNGYTF.